One and the same sample provided the 5 T cell receptor beta chains below, sequenced in a study of blood T cell repertoires in COVID-19. The method was immunoSEQ multiplex PCR; TCRdb's version includes in-frame clones alone and lacks a portion of them. The profile covers hundreds of thousands of clones, with about 86% appearing a single time and around 9.3% taken by the ten largest. The sequenced sample was PBMCs or T cells enriched from blood (not recorded which). The receptors were gathered from a woman aged 50 to 60 who had recovered from COVID-19.

The genes are TRBV4-3 and TRBJ1-3; unclear D gene. CDR3 size: 15 residues. Germline assignment: CDR1 LGHNA and CDR2 YSLEER. Between the trimmed V and J ends, which lost 10 bases and 1 base, there was a span of 17 bases. The CDR3 nucleotides are TGCGCCACCTCGGAGTTCGGAGGATCTGGAAACACCATATATTTT. It yields the protein CATSEFGGSGNTIYF.

This clone was seen just once. This chain connects TRBV7-2 to TRBJ2-7, with a tentative D call TRBD1 (6 bases). Per the germline V gene, CDR1 is SGHTA and CDR2 is FQGNSA. With 5 bases removed from V and 5 bases from J, the gap between germline ends came to 10 bases. The CDR3 is 12 residues long. The CDR3 DNA is TGTGCCAGCAGCACAGGGTTCGACGAGCAGTACTTC. Translated: CASSTGFDEQYF.

The chain couples TRBV14 to TRBJ2-5; the D gene is possibly TRBD2 (5 bases). With 1 base removed from V and 6 bases from J, the gap between germline ends came to 12 bases. The CDR3 length is 14 residues. Germline V CDR1 and CDR2: SGHDN, FVKESK. CDR3 DNA: TGTGCCAGCAGCCAAGCGGACTGGAGGAAGACCCAGTACTTC. This translates into CASSQADWRKTQYF.

This clone was recorded only once. The chain carries TRBV13 and TRBJ1-2; D remains ambiguous. CDR1 and CDR2 from the germline V gene are PRHDT and FYEKMQ (reference sequence). The CDR3 has 15 residues. V lost 4 bases to trimming and J lost 4 bases, with 16 bases between them. This chain's CDR3 is CASSSDSGKIYGYTF. In nucleotides, the CDR3 is TGTGCCAGCAGCTCAGACTCCGGGAAGATCTATGGCTACACCTTC.

The V gene is TRBV19, the J gene TRBJ2-7; the D gene is possibly TRBD1 (6 bases). Germline CDR1 LNHDA, CDR2 SQIVND (reference sequence). Trimming took 5 bases from V and 6 from J, leaving 17 bases between them. The CDR3 covers 14 residues. The CDR3 nucleotides read TGTGCCAGTAGTTCTCGACAGACCAGGGGCGAGCAGTACTTC. Translated: CASSSRQTRGEQYF.